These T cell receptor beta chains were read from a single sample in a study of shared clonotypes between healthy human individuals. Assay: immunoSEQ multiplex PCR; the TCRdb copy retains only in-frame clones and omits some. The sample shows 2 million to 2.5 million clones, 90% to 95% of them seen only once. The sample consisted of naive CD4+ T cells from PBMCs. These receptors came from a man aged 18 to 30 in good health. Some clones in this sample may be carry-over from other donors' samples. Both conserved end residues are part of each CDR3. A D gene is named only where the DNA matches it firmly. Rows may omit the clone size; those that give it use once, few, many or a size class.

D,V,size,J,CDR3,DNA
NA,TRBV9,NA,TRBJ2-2,CASGGTNTGELFF,TGTGCCAGCGGGGGGACGAACACCGGGGAGCTGTTTTTT
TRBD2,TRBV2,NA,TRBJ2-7,CASRDTGGGEQYF,TGTGCCAGCAGGGACACTGGGGGGGGCGAGCAGTACTTC
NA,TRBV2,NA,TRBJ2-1,CASSEDRLFSNEQFF,TGTGCCAGCAGTGAAGACAGGCTTTTCTCCAATGAGCAGTTCTTC
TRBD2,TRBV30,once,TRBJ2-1,CAWRVSGTSGRNYNEQFF,TGTGCCTGGAGAGTCTCCGGGACTAGCGGGAGGAACTACAATGAGCAGTTCTTC
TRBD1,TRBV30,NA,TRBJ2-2,CAWSLTGAGELFF,TGTGCCTGGAGTCTTACAGGGGCCGGGGAGCTGTTTTTT
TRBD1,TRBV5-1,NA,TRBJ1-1,CASSGYRGVSAEAFF,TGCGCCAGCAGCGGATACAGGGGCGTTAGCGCTGAAGCTTTCTTT
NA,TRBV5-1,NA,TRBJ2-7,CASSLAQPTTYEQYF,TGCGCCAGCAGCTTGGCGCAGCCTACCACCTACGAGCAGTACTTC
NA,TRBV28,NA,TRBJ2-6,CASSLPSGANVLTF,TGTGCCAGCAGTCTTCCATCTGGGGCCAACGTCCTGACTTTC
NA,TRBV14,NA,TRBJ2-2,CASSPQVTGELFF,TGTGCCAGCAGCCCCCAGGTCACCGGGGAGCTGTTTTTT
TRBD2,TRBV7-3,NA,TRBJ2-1,CASSLLAGGLNEQFF,TGTGCCAGCAGCTTACTAGCGGGAGGCCTGAATGAGCAGTTCTTC
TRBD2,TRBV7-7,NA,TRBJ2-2,CASSPLGREGNTGELFF,TGTGCCAGCAGCCCCCTCGGACGGGAGGGGAACACCGGGGAGCTGTTTTTT
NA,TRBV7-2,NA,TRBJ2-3,CASSLEWGDTQYF,TGTGCCAGCAGCTTGGAGTGGGGGGATACGCAGTATTTT
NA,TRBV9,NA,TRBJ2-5,CASSEPQETQYF,TGTGCCAGCAGCGAACCGCAAGAGACCCAGTACTTC
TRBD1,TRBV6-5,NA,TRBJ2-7,CASSYETGGPPYEQYF,TGTGCCAGCAGTTACGAGACAGGGGGCCCTCCCTACGAGCAGTACTTC
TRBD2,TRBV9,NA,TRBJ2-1,CASGTSGMDEQFF,TGTGCCAGCGGGACTAGCGGGATGGATGAGCAGTTCTTC
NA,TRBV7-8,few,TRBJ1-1,CASSPPGYRPGTEAFF,TGTGCCAGCAGCCCCCCGGGGTACCGTCCGGGCACTGAAGCTTTCTTT
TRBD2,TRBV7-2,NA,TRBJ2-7,CASSQLAGFDEQYF,TGTGCCAGCAGCCAGCTAGCGGGATTCGACGAGCAGTACTTC
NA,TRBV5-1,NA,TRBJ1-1,CASSFMPGEGGGNTEAFF,TGCGCCAGCAGCTTTATGCCCGGGGAGGGCGGGGGAAACACTGAAGCTTTCTTT
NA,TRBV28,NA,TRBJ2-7,CASSTPGIYEQYF,TGTGCCAGCAGTACCCCTGGCATCTACGAGCAGTACTTC
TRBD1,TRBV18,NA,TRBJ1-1,CASSATGTGGTEAFF,TGTGCCAGCTCAGCTACCGGGACAGGGGGGACTGAAGCTTTCTTT
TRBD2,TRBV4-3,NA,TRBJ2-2,CASSLPSGRNTGELFF,TGCGCCAGCAGCCTCCCTAGCGGGCGGAACACCGGGGAGCTGTTTTTT
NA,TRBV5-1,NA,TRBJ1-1,CASSLIEGDTEAFF,TGCGCCAGCAGCTTGATAGAGGGCGACACTGAAGCTTTCTTT
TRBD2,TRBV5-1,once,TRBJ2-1,CASSLFSGRGVYNEQFF,TGCGCCAGCAGCCTGTTTAGCGGGAGGGGGGTCTACAATGAGCAGTTCTTC
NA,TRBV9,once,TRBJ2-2,CASGSRDTNTGELFF,TGTGCCAGCGGGTCAAGGGACACTAACACCGGGGAGCTGTTTTTT
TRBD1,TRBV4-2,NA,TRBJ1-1,CASSQDYRGVGAFF,TGTGCCAGCAGCCAAGATTACAGGGGGGTCGGAGCTTTCTTT
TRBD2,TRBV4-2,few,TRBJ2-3,CASSQGLAGGDTQYF,TGTGCCAGCAGCCAAGGACTAGCGGGAGGAGATACGCAGTATTTT
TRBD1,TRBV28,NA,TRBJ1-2,CASSTGVGGYTF,TGTGCCAGCAGCACAGGGGTCGGTGGCTACACCTTC
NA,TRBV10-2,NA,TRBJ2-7,CASSISAYEQYF,TGCGCCAGCAGTATTTCAGCCTACGAGCAGTACTTC
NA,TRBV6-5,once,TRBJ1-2,CASSDSNYGYTF,TGTGCCAGCAGCGACTCGAACTATGGCTACACCTTC
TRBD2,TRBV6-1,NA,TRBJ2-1,CASSGTSGRASGNEQFF,TGTGCCAGCAGTGGTACTAGCGGGAGGGCCAGCGGCAATGAGCAGTTCTTC
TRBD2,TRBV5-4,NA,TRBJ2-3,CASSLNAGGAVDTQYF,TGTGCCAGCAGCCTGAATGCGGGAGGGGCCGTAGATACGCAGTATTTT
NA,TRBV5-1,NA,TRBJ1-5,CASSLNGWDQPQHF,TGCGCCAGCAGCTTGAATGGGTGGGATCAGCCCCAGCATTTT
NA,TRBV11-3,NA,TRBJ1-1,CASSLTYVNTEAFF,TGTGCCAGCAGCTTAACTTATGTGAACACTGAAGCTTTCTTT
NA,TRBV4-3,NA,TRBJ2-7,CASSQEGGPTYEQYF,TGCGCCAGCAGCCAAGAGGGGGGTCCCACCTACGAGCAGTACTTC
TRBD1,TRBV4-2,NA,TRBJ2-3,CASSRIGGRRSSTDTQYF,TGTGCCAGCAGTCGCATAGGGGGCAGACGCTCTAGCACAGATACGCAGTATTTT
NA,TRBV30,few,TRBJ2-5,CAWSQRHPGETQYF,TGTGCCTGGTCCCAGCGCCATCCCGGAGAGACCCAGTACTTC
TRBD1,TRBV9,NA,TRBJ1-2,CASSVDRGRAGGYTF,TGTGCCAGCAGCGTCGACAGGGGGCGCGCGGGTGGCTACACCTTC
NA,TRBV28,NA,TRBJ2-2,CASSLWREGAGELFF,TGTGCCAGCAGTTTATGGCGCGAGGGGGCCGGGGAGCTGTTTTTT
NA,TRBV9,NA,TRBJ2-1,CASSVVGLLRSSYNEQFF,TGTGCCAGCAGCGTAGTCGGGCTACTCCGATCTTCCTACAATGAGCAGTTCTTC
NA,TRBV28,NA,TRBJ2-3,CASSRPLGSTDTQYF,TGTGCCAGCAGTCGTCCTCTGGGGAGCACAGATACGCAGTATTTT
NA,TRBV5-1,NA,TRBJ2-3,CASSFGRVSGGTDTQYF,TGCGCCAGCAGCTTTGGTCGGGTTTCGGGAGGCACAGATACGCAGTATTTT
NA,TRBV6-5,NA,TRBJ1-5,CASTAGGGTDQPQHF,TGTGCCAGCACTGCCGGGGGGGGGACGGACCAGCCCCAGCATTTT
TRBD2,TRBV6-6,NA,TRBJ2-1,CASSYVGTSGDEQFF,TGTGCCAGCAGTTACGTCGGGACTAGTGGCGATGAGCAGTTCTTC
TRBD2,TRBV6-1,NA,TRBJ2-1,CASSGRLAGGYNEQFF,TGTGCCAGCAGTGGGAGACTAGCGGGAGGGTACAATGAGCAGTTCTTC
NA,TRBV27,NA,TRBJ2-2,CASSSRRTGELFF,TGTGCCAGCAGTTCCAGGCGCACCGGGGAGCTGTTTTTT